One and the same sample provided the 16 T cell receptor beta chains below, sequenced in a study of cytomegalovirus exposure and HLA in healthy donors. Profiled with immunoSEQ multiplex PCR; TCRdb holds only in-frame clones, not every one. Of tens of thousands of clones listed, approximately 96% are singletons. Source material: PBMCs. The source is a woman aged 18-30 years in good health and CMV-seropositive.

The J gene is TRBJ1-4, the V gene TRBV7-9, with D possibly being TRBD1 (6 bases). This CDR3 is 15 amino acids long. V dropped 5 bases and J dropped 4 bases, with 14 bases sitting between them. CDR1 and CDR2 (germline): SEHNR, FQNEAQ (reference sequence). The CDR3 here is CASSPPGHGNEKLFF. The CDR3 bases are TGTGCCAGCAGCCCACCGGGACACGGTAATGAAAAACTGTTTTTT.

The chain couples TRBV10-3 to TRBJ2-1, with 9 bases matching TRBD2. V shed 7 bases and J 0 bases; nucleotides not matched to a gene: 4. CDR1 ENHRY and CDR2 SYGVKD come from the germline V gene. The CDR3 length is 15 residues. Here the CDR3 DNA reads TGTGCCATCAATCTTAGCGGGAGCTCCTACAATGAGCAGTTCTTC. This translates into CAINLSGSSYNEQFF.

Here the CDR3 DNA reads TGCGCCAGCAGCTCCGTAGCGGGAAACAATGAGCAGTTCTTC. Its translation: CASSSVAGNNEQFF. The rearrangement joins TRBV5-1 to TRBJ2-1, with 8 bases that match TRBD2. The CDR3 covers 14 residues. V dropped 3 bases and J dropped 5; count of bases not matched to a gene: 4. Germline CDR1 and CDR2: SGHRS and YFSETQ.

The gene calls are TRBV13 and TRBJ2-4, with 7 bases that match TRBD2. The CDR3 loop spans 17 amino acids. CDR1 is PRHDT and CDR2 is FYEKMQ in the germline V gene (reference sequence). V lost 0 bases to trimming and J lost 7 bases; unmatched junction nucleotides: 12. The CDR3 here is CASSLGGGETYWNIQYF. CDR3 DNA: TGTGCCAGCAGCTTAGGTGGGGGGGAGACGTATTGGAACATTCAGTACTTC. Full variable domain (outside the CDR3, taken from reference TRBV13 and TRBJ2-4): AAGVIQSPRHLIKEKRETATLKCYPIPRHDTVYWYQQGPGQDPQFLISFYEKMQSDKGSIPDRFSAQQFSDYHSELNMSSLELGDSALYFCASSLGGGETYWNIQYFGAGTRLSVL.

This chain uses TRBV7-2 with TRBJ2-2; a possible D gene is TRBD1 (6 bases). Germline CDR1 and CDR2: SGHTA and FQGNSA. V dropped 5 bases and J dropped 2 bases, with 9 bases sitting between them. There are 14 residues in the CDR3. CDR3 sequence (DNA): TGTGCCAGCAGCCGGACAGTTAACACCGGGGAGCTGTTTTTT. Translating gives CASSRTVNTGELFF.

The chain links TRBV2 to TRBJ1-2; maybe TRBD1 (5 bases). V was cut by 4 bases and J by 4 bases, with 16 bases left in between. The CDR3 totals 15 residues. The germline CDR1 and CDR2 sequences are SNHLY and FYNNEI. In DNA form, the CDR3 reads TGTGCCAGCAGTGCCCGGTTAGGGGAAAGCTATGGCTACACCTTC. Protein sequence: CASSARLGESYGYTF. Variable domain in full (rest from reference TRBV2 and TRBJ1-2): EPEVTQTPSHQVTQMGQEVILRCVPISNHLYFYWYRQILGQKVEFLVSFYNNEISEKSEIFDDQFSVERPDGSNFTLKIRSTKLEDSAMYFCASSARLGESYGYTFGSGTRLTVV.

The chain recombines TRBV7-2 with TRBJ2-1; 11 positions match TRBD2. With V trimmed by 5 bases and J by 0 bases, 9 bases remained unmatched. CDR3 size: 18 residues. Germline assignment: CDR1 SGHTA and CDR2 FQGNSA. In DNA, the CDR3 is TGTGCCAGCAGCCAGACTAGCGGGGCCTTCAGCTCCTACAATGAGCAGTTCTTC. This gives the protein CASSQTSGAFSSYNEQFF.

V gene TRBV6-5 combines with J gene TRBJ2-7; 8 bases line up with TRBD1. Trimming removed 10 bases from V and 2 bases from J; junction bases left unmatched: 4. There are 12 residues in the CDR3. The germline V gene has CDR1 MNHEY and CDR2 SVGAGI. The CDR3 spells CATGTGTYEQYF. The CDR3 coding sequence is TGTGCCACTGGGACAGGTACCTACGAGCAGTACTTC.

The rearrangement uses TRBV5-8 and TRBJ1-2; 11 bases fit TRBD1. The CDR3 totals 14 residues. CDR1 SGHTS and CDR2 YDEGEE come from the germline V gene. Unmatched junction bases numbered 4, after V lost 1 base and J lost 8 bases. CDR3 DNA: TGTGCCAGCAGCTTGTGGGACAGGGGGAGCGGCTACACCTTC. This translates into CASSLWDRGSGYTF.

The chain is built from TRBV19 and TRBJ1-4; no clear D. V was cut by 7 bases and J by 4 bases, with 13 bases left in between. The CDR3 runs to 14 residues. The germline gives CDR1 LNHDA, CDR2 SQIVND (reference sequence). The CDR3 region has the DNA TGTGCCAGTACAGAGGCTGTTCTTAATGAAAAACTGTTTTTT. This encodes CASTEAVLNEKLFF.

The rearrangement links TRBV6-1 to TRBJ1-2, with D possibly being TRBD1 (6 bases). Germline assignment: CDR1 MNHNS and CDR2 SASEGT. Trimming pared 6 bases from V and 0 bases from J, leaving 14 bases between. This CDR3 region has 15 residues. In DNA, the CDR3 is TGTGCCAGCAGCCCGAGGGACACAGCTAACTATGGCTACACCTTC. Translation: CASSPRDTANYGYTF.

The chain couples TRBV6-6 to TRBJ2-3; 9 bases line up with TRBD1. The CDR3 length is 16 residues. In germline, CDR1 is MNHNY, CDR2 SVGAGI (reference sequence). The V and J ends lost 6 bases and 2 bases, in that order; junction bases with no gene match: 9. The CDR3 is CASRPPGQGTTDTQYF. The DNA of the CDR3 is TGTGCCAGCAGACCCCCGGGACAGGGAACCACAGATACGCAGTATTTT.

The chain recombines TRBV7-3 with TRBJ2-7, with TRBD2 matching 14 bases. The CDR3 is 19 amino acids. Trimming at V came to 5 bases and at J to 6 bases, leaving 18 bases not matched to a gene. CDR1 and CDR2 (germline): SGHTA, FQGTGA. The CDR3 sequence: CASSPRAGTSGRVMGEQYF. The CDR3 nucleotides are TGTGCCAGCAGCCCCCGAGCCGGGACTAGCGGGAGAGTAATGGGCGAGCAGTACTTC.

The chain combines TRBV9 with TRBJ2-1, with TRBD2 matching 11 bases. The CDR3 has 15 amino acids. V lost 3 bases and J lost 8; bases outside the gene matches: 7. Per germline, CDR1 SGDLS and CDR2 YYNGEE. CDR3 in amino acids: CASSELAGAGDEQFF. The DNA of the CDR3 is TGTGCCAGCAGCGAACTAGCGGGAGCGGGGGATGAGCAGTTCTTC.

This chain joins TRBV5-5 and TRBJ1-1; D might be TRBD1 (6 bases). CDR3 length: 14 amino acids. Germline V gene sequence: CDR1 SGHKS, CDR2 YYEKEE (reference sequence). V lost 0 bases and J 7 bases, leaving 13 bases between the germline ends. The CDR3 loop is CASSLVSRGSEAFF. The CDR3 nucleotides are TGTGCCAGCAGCTTGGTCTCGAGGGGGAGTGAAGCTTTCTTT. Together with reference TRBV5-5 and TRBJ1-1, the CDR3 gives the full variable domain: DAGVTQSPTHLIKTRGQQVTLRCSPISGHKSVSWYQQVLGQGPQFIFQYYEKEERGRGNFPDRFSARQFPNYSSELNVNALLLGDSALYLCASSLVSRGSEAFFGQGTRLTVV.

The chain links TRBV27 to TRBJ1-3; D gene uncertain. This CDR3 is built from 12 residues. Germline CDR1 is MNHEY and CDR2 is SMNVEV (reference sequence). V was pared by 8 bases and J by 2 bases, with 7 bases between. The CDR3: CASGRTGNTIYF. In nucleotides, the CDR3 is TGTGCCAGCGGCAGGACTGGAAACACCATATATTTT.